The 7 T cell receptor beta chains below all came from one sample that was sequenced in a study of blood T cell repertoires in COVID-19. Data came from immunoSEQ multiplex PCR; TCRdb stores just in-frame clones and leaves some out. The sample yields fewer than 300,000 clones, over 80% seen once. Specimen: peripheral blood. These receptors were taken from a woman aged 50 to 60 with COVID-19, enrolled during active disease.

The V call is TRBV11-3, the J call TRBJ1-3; D possibly corresponds to TRBD1 (6 bases). The CDR3 is 14 amino acids. V was clipped by 6 bases and J by 0 bases, with 9 bases between them. Germline assignment: CDR1 SGHNT and CDR2 YENEEA. The CDR3 coding sequence is TGTGCCAGCAGGGACAGATCCTCTGGAAACACCATATATTTT. As protein: CASRDRSSGNTIYF.

The chain uses TRBV27 and TRBJ1-1; 7 bases are shared with TRBD1. CDR1 and CDR2 (germline): MNHEY, SMNVEV (reference sequence). V lost 5 bases and J lost 1; bases outside the gene matches: 7. The CDR3 totals 15 residues. The CDR3 nucleotides read TGTGCCAGCAGTACCCGACAGGGATGGAACACTGAAGCTTTCTTT. Translation: CASSTRQGWNTEAFF.

V usage is TRBV7-9 and J usage is TRBJ1-6; no reliable D call. Per the germline V gene, CDR1 is SEHNR and CDR2 is FQNEAQ (reference sequence). This CDR3 has 16 residues. Trimming took 5 bases from V and 3 from J, leaving 14 bases between them. CDR3 amino acids: CASSNRDPGYNSPLHF. In DNA, the CDR3 is TGTGCCAGCAGCAACAGAGATCCCGGCTATAATTCACCCCTCCACTTT.

This chain connects TRBV20-1 to TRBJ2-5; TRBD2 aligns across 10 bases. This CDR3 comprises 15 residues. V lost 3 bases and J lost 5; bases outside the gene matches: 9. Looked up from germline, CDR1 is DFQATT and CDR2 is SNEGSKA (reference sequence). The CDR3 bases are TGCAGTGCTAGTGGCGCTAGCGGGAGTGGGGAGACCCAGTACTTC. This translates into CSASGASGSGETQYF.

The gene calls are TRBV30 and TRBJ2-3; D is possibly TRBD2 (6 bases). The CDR3 has 15 residues. V was clipped by 3 bases and J by 1 base, with 14 bases between them. Germline V gene data show CDR1 as GTSNPN and CDR2 as SVGIG (reference sequence). As DNA, the CDR3 is TGTGCCTGGAGCCGGGGACTGTCTGGCACAGATACGCAGTATTTT. Encoded protein: CAWSRGLSGTDTQYF.

The genes are TRBV19 and TRBJ2-7; tentatively, D is TRBD2 (6 bases). There are 13 residues in the CDR3. Germline values: CDR1 LNHDA, CDR2 SQIVND (reference sequence). V dropped 5 bases and J dropped 4 bases, with 12 bases sitting between them. The CDR3 DNA follows: TGTGCCAGTAGTTCCCAAGGAGGGTACGAGCAGTACTTC. Amino acid sequence: CASSSQGGYEQYF.

The chain has TRBV6-6 and TRBJ1-1; D not certain. With 6 bases removed from V and 1 base from J, the gap between germline ends came to 6 bases. CDR3 size: 12 residues. Germline values: CDR1 MNHNY, CDR2 SVGAGI (reference sequence). CDR3 nucleotide sequence: TGTGCCAGCAGCCCCCGGAACACTGAAGCTTTCTTT. Its translation is CASSPRNTEAFF.